A single sample gave rise to the 29 T cell receptor beta chains below, sequenced in a study of identical twins. TCRdb re-called the 5' RACE reads with MiXCR, one entry per CDR3 protein. The table has 230,000 or so distinct CDR3 sequences, about 8% seen once. In addition, the sample was reused for a study of yellow fever vaccine responses in identical twins.

The source material was CD8+ T cells sorted from blood. The receptor set was obtained from a woman under 30 in good health.

This clonotype was seen ten or more times. The V and J genes are TRBV11-1 and TRBJ2-7; unclear D gene. Between the trimmed V and J ends, which lost 5 bases and 5 bases, there was a span of 22 bases. The CDR3 has 16 residues. From germline, CDR1 is SGHAT and CDR2 FQDESV (reference sequence). This chain's CDR3 is CASSHPQELPRDEQYF. The CDR3 DNA is TGTGCCAGCAGCCACCCTCAGGAGCTGCCGCGCGACGAGCAGTACTTC. The whole variable domain, filled in from reference TRBV11-1 and TRBJ2-7, reads EAEVAQSPRYKITEKSQAVAFWCDPISGHATLYWYRQILGQGPELLVQFQDESVVDDSQLPKDRFSAERLKGVDSTLKIQPAELGDSAMYLCASSHPQELPRDEQYFGPGTRLTVT.

V and J are TRBV20-1 and TRBJ2-3; possible D gene TRBD2, 6 bases. The length of the CDR3 is 14 residues. V was trimmed by 3 bases and J by 3 bases, leaving 13 bases between them. The germline CDR1 and CDR2 sequences are DFQATT and SNEGSKA (reference sequence). The CDR3 loop is CSASLLATTDTQYF. The CDR3 DNA sequence: TGCAGTGCTAGCTTGCTAGCGACAACAGATACGCAGTATTTT.

The rearrangement links TRBV12-3 or TRBV12-4 to TRBJ2-1; no firm D call. Trimming shortened V by 3 bases and J by 9 bases, and 9 bases separated the two germline ends. This CDR3 spans 12 amino acids. The CDR3 nucleotides read TGTGCCAGCAGTTTGGTGTATCCTGAGCAGTTCTTC. The encoded protein is CASSLVYPEQFF.

This clonotype occurred a few times. The gene calls are TRBV10-3 and TRBJ2-7, with 9 nucleotides matching TRBD2. Trimming cost V 5 bases and J 3 bases; bases outside gene matches: 11. Germline assignment: CDR1 ENHRY and CDR2 SYGVKD. The CDR3 is 16 residues long. CDR3 protein: CAISLPTSGNGYEQYF. As DNA, the CDR3 is TGTGCCATCAGTTTACCGACTAGCGGCAATGGCTACGAGCAGTACTTC.

This clonotype was counted a few times. The V and J genes are TRBV29-1 and TRBJ1-1; D remains unclear. Trimming shortened V by 3 bases and J by 3 bases, and 5 bases separated the two germline ends. There are 11 residues in the CDR3. Looked up from germline, CDR1 is SQVTM and CDR2 is ANQGSEA. CDR3 coding DNA: TGCAGCGTTGAGGTGGACACTGAAGCTTTCTTT. Protein sequence: CSVEVDTEAFF.

This clonotype was counted only a few times. This chain joins TRBV4-1 and TRBJ2-2; 9 positions agree with TRBD2. Trimming at V came to 3 bases and at J to 4 bases, leaving 6 bases not matched to a gene. The CDR3 is 16 amino acids. Germline V gives CDR1 MGHRA, CDR2 YSYEKL. The DNA of the CDR3 is TGCGCCAGCAGCCATGTTAGCGGGAGTGGCACCGGGGAGCTGTTTTTT. Translating it yields CASSHVSGSGTGELFF.

The sample holds a few counts of this clonotype. V usage is TRBV28 and J usage is TRBJ2-5, with 13 bases aligning to TRBD2. Germline CDR1 reads MDHEN; CDR2 reads SYDVKM. The CDR3 runs 15 residues. V shed 5 bases and J 4 bases; nucleotides not matched to a gene: 4. CDR3 sequence: CASSPWTSGRETQYF. The DNA for the CDR3 is TGTGCCAGCAGTCCCTGGACTAGCGGGAGAGAGACCCAGTACTTC.

This clonotype was picked up many times. The chain joins TRBV6-2 or TRBV6-3 to TRBJ1-1, with unresolved D. Trimming removed 2 bases at V and 0 bases at J, with 1 base between. The CDR3 loop spans 12 amino acids. Germline V gene lookup returns CDR1 MNHEY and CDR2 SVGEGT. CDR3 DNA: TGTGCCAGCAGTTACCTGAACACTGAAGCTTTCTTT. It specifies CASSYLNTEAFF.

This clonotype was detected ten times or more. J is TRBJ1-5 and V is TRBV4-1, with D perhaps matching TRBD1 (6 bases). The CDR3 spans 15 residues. The germline V and J ends were trimmed by 0 bases and 5 bases, with 11 bases remaining between them. Looked up from germline, CDR1 is MGHRA and CDR2 is YSYEKL. The CDR3 protein is CASSQDPGDDQPQHF. CDR3 nucleotides: TGCGCCAGCAGCCAAGATCCAGGGGACGATCAGCCCCAGCATTTT.

This clonotype was recorded many times. The rearrangement uses TRBV20-1 and TRBJ2-3; D is perhaps TRBD2 (6 bases). V gave up 6 bases and J gave up 2 bases, with 21 bases separating them. This CDR3 is built from 16 residues. CDR1 and CDR2 (germline): DFQATT, SNEGSKA (reference sequence). CDR3 loop: CSATRLLGGDTDTQYF. In nucleotides, the CDR3 is TGCAGTGCAACCCGGCTACTCGGCGGGGACACAGATACGCAGTATTTT.

There are many counts of this clonotype. J is TRBJ2-1 and V is TRBV3-1, with 12 bases fitting TRBD2. The junction had 9 bases not matched to a gene; V was cut back by 0 bases and J by 6 bases. CDR3 length equals 18 residues. Germline V CDR1 and CDR2: LGHDT, YNNKEL (reference sequence). CDR3 in amino acids: CASSQEGVTSGGFNEQFF. In DNA, the CDR3 is TGTGCCAGCAGCCAAGAGGGCGTTACTAGCGGGGGGTTCAATGAGCAGTTCTTC.

This clonotype was detected only a few times. V gene TRBV7-9 combines with J gene TRBJ2-3, with a tentative D call TRBD2 (5 bases). CDR3 length equals 13 residues. The ends were cut back, 4 bases at V and 6 bases at J, with 11 bases in the middle. Per germline, CDR1 SEHNR and CDR2 FQNEAQ (reference sequence). CDR3 in amino acids: CASSSPRGDTQYF. Written as DNA, the CDR3 is TGTGCCAGCAGCTCCCCCCGCGGGGATACGCAGTATTTT.

In this sample, this clonotype turned up a few times. The chain links TRBV6-1 to TRBJ2-1, with 10 bases aligning to TRBD2. Looked up from germline, CDR1 is MNHNS and CDR2 is SASEGT. The length of the CDR3 is 20 residues. Trimming removed 4 bases from V and 3 bases from J; junction bases left unmatched: 18. The CDR3 region is CASSAGTSVISEGLYNEQFF. The DNA of the CDR3 is TGTGCCAGCAGTGCCGGGACTAGCGTCATTTCGGAGGGTCTCTACAATGAGCAGTTCTTC.

This clonotype turned up a few times. The V gene is TRBV20-1, the J gene TRBJ2-1; 11 bases map to TRBD2. Looked up from germline, CDR1 is DFQATT and CDR2 is SNEGSKA (reference sequence). J was trimmed by 8 bases and V by 3 bases; bases with no gene match: 9. The CDR3 length is 15 residues. CDR3 nucleotide sequence: TGCAGTGCTAGCGCTAGCGGGAGGTCATGGGATGAGCAGTTCTTC. This sequence encodes CSASASGRSWDEQFF.

This clonotype was picked up many times. The chain carries TRBV6-1 and TRBJ1-6, with 12 bases identical to TRBD1. Per germline, CDR1 MNHNS and CDR2 SASEGT. Unmatched junction bases numbered 5, after V lost 4 bases and J lost 1 base. This CDR3 is built from 18 residues. In nucleotides, the CDR3 is TGTGCCAGCAGTGCCGGGACAGGGGGCAGGTCCTATAATTCACCCCTCCACTTT. It codes for CASSAGTGGRSYNSPLHF.

V and J are TRBV7-9 and TRBJ2-7, with TRBD1 matching 9 bases. Germline V CDR1 and CDR2: SEHNR, FQNEAQ (reference sequence). CDR3 size: 13 residues. Trimming removed 6 bases from V and 5 bases from J; junction bases left unmatched: 5. For the CDR3, the DNA is TGTGCCAGCAGGGGACAGGGAATTAACGAGCAGTACTTC. Translated: CASRGQGINEQYF.

In this sample, this clonotype turned up a few times. The V and J genes are TRBV4-3 and TRBJ2-1, with 7 bases aligning to TRBD2. The ends lost 1 base at V and 3 bases at J; junction bases unmatched: 6. Per the germline V gene, CDR1 is LGHNA and CDR2 is YSLEER. The CDR3 has 16 residues. The CDR3 DNA reads as TGCGCCAGCAGCCAAGGAGCGGGACTCGGCTACAATGAGCAGTTCTTC. Amino acid sequence: CASSQGAGLGYNEQFF.

This clonotype appeared many times. The chain couples TRBV11-2 to TRBJ2-7; D may be TRBD1 (5 bases). CDR3 length: 15 amino acids. Trimming stripped 5 bases from V and 4 bases from J, with 18 bases between. Germline V gives CDR1 SGHAT, CDR2 FQNNGV. Here the CDR3 reads CASSQLEQGRYEQYF. CDR3 sequence (DNA): TGTGCCAGCAGCCAGCTAGAGCAGGGTCGTTACGAGCAGTACTTC.

V gene TRBV29-1 combines with J gene TRBJ1-4, with a weak D call TRBD1 (5 bases). CDR3 length equals 15 residues. Germline CDR1 and CDR2: SQVTM and ANQGSEA. Trimming shortened V by 8 bases and J by 0 bases, and 16 bases separated the two germline ends. The CDR3 protein is CSPRRRGPTNEKLFF. The CDR3 DNA is TGCAGCCCAAGACGGAGGGGACCAACTAATGAAAAACTGTTTTTT.

The sample holds many counts of this clonotype. The chain employs TRBV5-1 and TRBJ2-7; D tentatively fits TRBD1 or TRBD2 (6 bases each). Germline lookup yields CDR1 SGHRS and CDR2 YFSETQ. Trimming pared 4 bases from V and 0 bases from J, leaving 17 bases between. CDR3 length: 16 amino acids. CDR3 DNA: TGCGCCAGCAGCCCATGGGAAGGGGGGAACTCCTACGAGCAGTACTTC. The encoded protein is CASSPWEGGNSYEQYF.

In this sample, this clonotype turned up many times. V usage is TRBV7-2 and J usage is TRBJ2-7; tentatively, D is TRBD1 (5 bases). Germline V gene data show CDR1 as SGHTA and CDR2 as FQGNSA. V lost 4 bases and J lost 0, with 7 bases in between. This CDR3 has 13 amino acids. In nucleotides, the CDR3 is TGTGCCAGCAGCTCAGGGTACTCCTACGAGCAGTACTTC. Translating gives CASSSGYSYEQYF.

The chain is built from TRBV5-1 and TRBJ2-7; TRBD1 or TRBD2 may be the D gene (5 bases each). The CDR3 sequence is 16 residues long. Germline lookup yields CDR1 SGHRS and CDR2 YFSETQ. Trimming stripped 0 bases from V and 0 bases from J, with 13 bases between. CDR3 DNA: TGCGCCAGCAGCTTGGGTTGGGACGGCCGCTCCTACGAGCAGTACTTC. Translated, it gives CASSLGWDGRSYEQYF.

This clonotype was seen once. This chain joins TRBV11-2 and TRBJ2-3; D is possibly TRBD1 (5 bases). Germline V lookup: CDR1 SGHAT, CDR2 FQNNGV. The CDR3 runs to 16 residues. Trimming stripped 5 bases from V and 3 bases from J, with 18 bases between. CDR3 region: CASSHASQGVTDTQYF. In DNA form, the CDR3 reads TGTGCCAGCAGCCACGCTTCGCAGGGCGTGACAGATACGCAGTATTTT. The whole variable domain, filled in from reference TRBV11-2 and TRBJ2-3, reads EAGVAQSPRYKIIEKRQSVAFWCNPISGHATLYWYQQILGQGPKLLIQFQNNGVVDDSQLPKDRFSAERLKGVDSTLKIQPAKLEDSAVYLCASSHASQGVTDTQYFGPGTRLTVL.

This chain links TRBV6-5 with TRBJ2-1; TRBD2 matches at 11 bases. The CDR3 is 18 residues long. V dropped 2 bases and J dropped 7; count of bases not matched to a gene: 13. Germline CDR1 reads MNHEY; CDR2 reads SVGAGI. The CDR3 sequence: CASSYPTSGGRDGNEQFF. CDR3 sequence (DNA): TGTGCCAGCAGTTACCCTACTAGCGGGGGCCGAGACGGAAATGAGCAGTTCTTC.

The chain is built from TRBV15 and TRBJ1-5; 7 positions agree with TRBD1. Germline V gives CDR1 LNHNV, CDR2 YYDKDF (reference sequence). This CDR3 is built from 18 residues. J gave up 5 bases and V 1 base, and 14 bases lay outside the gene matches. The CDR3 spells CATSRVPRGGSEDQPQHF. The CDR3 DNA is TGTGCCACCAGCAGAGTCCCCAGGGGGGGGTCCGAGGATCAGCCCCAGCATTTT.

This clonotype turned up a few times. The V and J genes are TRBV25-1 and TRBJ2-1; no clear D gene. The CDR3 is 13 residues long. Germline CDR1 and CDR2: MGHDK and SYGVNS. Between the trimmed V and J ends, which lost 4 bases and 9 bases, there was a span of 13 bases. The chain's CDR3 is CASSGALVAEQFF. The CDR3 coding sequence is TGTGCCAGCAGTGGCGCCCTTGTGGCTGAGCAGTTCTTC.

The V call is TRBV4-1, the J call TRBJ2-5; D is unresolved. CDR3 length equals 16 residues. Germline CDR1 MGHRA, CDR2 YSYEKL. V was pared by 1 base and J by 1 base, with 13 bases between. The CDR3 nucleotides read TGCGCCAGCAGCCAAGGGTGGTTGAAAGGCCAAGAGACCCAGTACTTC. It yields the protein CASSQGWLKGQETQYF.

A few counts support this clonotype. The J gene is TRBJ1-5, the V gene TRBV7-2; no definite D call. The CDR3 sequence is 14 residues long. Germline V gene data show CDR1 as SGHTA and CDR2 as FQGNSA. V lost 7 bases to trimming and J lost 1 base, with 11 bases between them. The CDR3 nucleotides are TGTGCCAGCACCCCTTATGACAGCAATCAGCCCCAGCATTTT. Translated: CASTPYDSNQPQHF.

The chain carries TRBV20-1 and TRBJ1-3; D not certain. Between the trimmed V and J ends, which lost 4 bases and 2 bases, there was a span of 6 bases. This CDR3 contains 12 residues. The germline CDR1 and CDR2 sequences are DFQATT and SNEGSKA (reference sequence). The CDR3 spells CSAIYAGNTIYF. DNA of the CDR3: TGCAGTGCTATCTACGCTGGAAACACCATATATTTT.